A single sample gave rise to the 2 T cell receptor beta chains below, sequenced in a study of cytomegalovirus exposure and HLA in healthy donors. The PCR ran on 60 Vbeta and 13 Jbeta primers. Generated by immunoSEQ multiplex PCR, the TCRdb table keeps only in-frame clones and is missing some. The data show about 180,000 clones, about 85% seen once. The specimen was PBMCs. Every receptor here comes from a boy aged 2 to 10 in good health and CMV-seronegative.

The gene calls are TRBV5-1 and TRBJ2-5; possible D gene TRBD1, 5 bases. The CDR3 covers 14 residues. CDR1 SGHRS and CDR2 YFSETQ come from the germline V gene. The ends were cut back, 0 bases at V and 5 bases at J, with 11 bases in the middle. CDR3 residues: CASSLDQGDETQYF. The CDR3 nucleotides read TGCGCCAGCAGCTTGGACCAGGGTGACGAGACCCAGTACTTC.

The chain uses TRBV28 and TRBJ1-1; no firm D call. Germline values: CDR1 MDHEN, CDR2 SYDVKM. The V end was cut by 1 base, the J end by 6 bases, with 9 bases between. This CDR3 region has 13 residues. CDR3 in DNA: TGTGCCAGCAGTTTATTCTCTCGGGCTGAAGCTTTCTTT. This encodes CASSLFSRAEAFF.